This TCR beta chain was sequenced in a study of shared clonotypes between healthy human individuals. Trimming removed 6 bases from V and 0 bases from J; junction bases left unmatched: 2. Germline V lookup: CDR1 MDHEN, CDR2 SYDVKM. The CDR3 runs to 13 residues. Genomic DNA of each subset was evenly split across several immunoSEQ plates. Original methodology: ImmunoSEQ gave junction-only sequences without quality scores, so filtering differed. Measured with immunoSEQ multiplex PCR; TCRdb has only the in-frame clones, and not every one. Clonal size and the V and J genes are those of that table, whereas D and trimming came from the DNA. Of 470,000 or so clones detected, about 72% appear once; the ten largest clones hold more than 10%. Worth noting for this clone: This same CDR3 is encoded by further DNA sequences in the sample.

This chain joins TRBV28 and TRBJ2-7; 7 bases are a match to TRBD1. The sequence came from a woman aged 40 to 50 in good health. Some clones in this sample may be carry-over from other donors' samples. The sequenced sample was PBMCs. The chain's CDR3 is CASRTGASYEQYF. In DNA form, the CDR3 reads TGTGCCAGCAGAACAGGGGCCTCCTACGAGCAGTACTTC.